The source of this T cell receptor (beta chain) is a study of shared clonotypes between healthy human individuals. For the study at large: Each donor had three CD4 naive, three CD4 memory, two CD8 naive and one CD8 memory plate.

In regard to this clone: Its antigen is unknown.

Broader study findings: The authors expected sequencing depth to affect clonotype sharing among donors.

The assay was immunoSEQ multiplex PCR, and TCRdb's table has in-frame clones only and misses some. The data contain around 2,000,000 clones, approximately 95% of them singletons. The donors were adults (healthy and HIV-negative) with no recent acute infections or vaccinations. V gave up 1 base and J gave up 7 bases; unmatched junction bases: 9. This CDR3 is built from 14 residues. Germline CDR1 is GTSNPN and CDR2 is SVGIG (reference sequence). This chain uses TRBV30 with TRBJ1-2, with TRBD1 matching over 7 bases. This sequence originates from a man in his late teens or twenties in good health. Sequencing input: naive CD4+ T cells sorted from blood. Regarding subset: CD45RA+ positively selected. The CDR3 region is CAWSGSTGAIGYTF. The CDR3 DNA reads as TGTGCCTGGAGTGGTTCTACAGGGGCCATTGGCTACACCTTC.